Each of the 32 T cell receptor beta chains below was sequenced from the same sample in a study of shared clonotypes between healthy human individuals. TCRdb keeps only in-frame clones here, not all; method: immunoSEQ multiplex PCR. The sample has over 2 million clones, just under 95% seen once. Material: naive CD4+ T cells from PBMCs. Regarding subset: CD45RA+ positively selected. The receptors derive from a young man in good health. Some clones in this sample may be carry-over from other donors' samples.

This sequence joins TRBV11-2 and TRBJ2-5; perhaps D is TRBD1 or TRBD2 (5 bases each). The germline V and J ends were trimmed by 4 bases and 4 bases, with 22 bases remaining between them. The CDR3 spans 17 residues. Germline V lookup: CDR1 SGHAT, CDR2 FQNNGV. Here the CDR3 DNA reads TGTGCCAGCAGCTCACCCTTCCGGGACCCTATGGGAGAGACCCAGTACTTC. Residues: CASSSPFRDPMGETQYF.

The CDR3 DNA follows: TGCGCCAGCAGCCATCCCGGGACGCCGATGAACACTGAAGCTTTCTTT. It codes for CASSHPGTPMNTEAFF. V usage is TRBV4-1 and J usage is TRBJ1-1; D perhaps matches TRBD1 (5 bases). Germline V gives CDR1 MGHRA, CDR2 YSYEKL. V was cut by 3 bases and J by 0 bases, with 14 bases left in between. CDR3 length equals 16 residues.

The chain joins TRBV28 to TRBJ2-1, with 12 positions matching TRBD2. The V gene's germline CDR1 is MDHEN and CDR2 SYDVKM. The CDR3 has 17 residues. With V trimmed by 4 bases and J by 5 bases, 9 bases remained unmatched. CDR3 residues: CASSWPSGRARDNEQFF. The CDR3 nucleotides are TGTGCCAGCAGTTGGCCTAGCGGGAGGGCCAGGGACAATGAGCAGTTCTTC.

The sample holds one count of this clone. The CDR3 sequence: CASSARTGGDEQFF. The CDR3 bases are TGTGCCAGCAGCGCCCGGACAGGGGGCGATGAGCAGTTCTTC. The V gene is TRBV7-3, the J gene TRBJ2-1; TRBD1 matches 11 bases. This CDR3 has 14 residues. Germline V gives CDR1 SGHTA, CDR2 FQGTGA. Germline trimming cut 5 bases from V and 8 bases from J; bases unmatched to any gene: 5.

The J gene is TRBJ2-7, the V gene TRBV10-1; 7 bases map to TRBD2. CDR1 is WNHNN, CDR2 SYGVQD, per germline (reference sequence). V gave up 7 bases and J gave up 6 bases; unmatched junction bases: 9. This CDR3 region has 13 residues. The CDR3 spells CASNRGGPVEQYF. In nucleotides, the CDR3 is TGCGCCAGCAATCGGGGAGGGCCGGTCGAGCAGTACTTC.

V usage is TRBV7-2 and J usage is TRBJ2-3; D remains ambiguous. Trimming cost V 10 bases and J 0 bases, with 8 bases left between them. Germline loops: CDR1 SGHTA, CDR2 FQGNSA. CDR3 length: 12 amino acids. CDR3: CAIPGSTDTQYF. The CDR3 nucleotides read TGTGCCATCCCCGGAAGCACAGATACGCAGTATTTT.

The CDR3 spells CASSGTGASEAFF. CDR3 nucleotides: TGTGCCAGCAGCGGTACAGGGGCGTCTGAAGCTTTCTTT. This chain uses TRBV7-9 with TRBJ1-1; 7 nucleotides match TRBD1. The V gene end was trimmed by 5 bases and the J gene end by 6 bases; junction bases not matched to a gene: 6. This CDR3 is built from 13 residues. Germline CDR1 reads SEHNR; CDR2 reads FQNEAQ (reference sequence).

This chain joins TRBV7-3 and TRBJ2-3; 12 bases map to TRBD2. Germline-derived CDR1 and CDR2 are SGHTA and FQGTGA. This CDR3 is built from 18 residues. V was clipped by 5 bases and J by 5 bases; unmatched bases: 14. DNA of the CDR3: TGTGCCAGCAGCCAATCGAGGACTAGCGGGAAAGGGCGAGATACGCAGTATTTT. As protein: CASSQSRTSGKGRDTQYF. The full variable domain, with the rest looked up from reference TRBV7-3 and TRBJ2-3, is GAGVSQTPSNKVTEKGKYVELRCDPISGHTALYWYRQSLGQGPEFLIYFQGTGAADDSGLPNDRFFAVRPEGSVSTLKIQRTERGDSAVYLCASSQSRTSGKGRDTQYFGPGTRLTVL.

The CDR3 DNA follows: TGCGCCAGCAGCCTAGACGGGAGGGCCTTCTTT. Translated: CASSLDGRAFF. The chain joins TRBV4-1 to TRBJ1-1; D ambiguous. The germline V and J ends were trimmed by 4 bases and 14 bases, with 14 bases remaining between them. The V gene's germline CDR1 is MGHRA and CDR2 YSYEKL. CDR3 length equals 11 residues.

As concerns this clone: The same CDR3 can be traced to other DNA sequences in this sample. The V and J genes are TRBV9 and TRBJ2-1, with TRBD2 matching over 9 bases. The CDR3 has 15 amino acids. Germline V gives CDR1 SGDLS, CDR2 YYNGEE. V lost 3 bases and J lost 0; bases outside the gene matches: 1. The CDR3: CASSDSGSSYNEQFF. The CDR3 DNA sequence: TGTGCCAGCAGCGATAGCGGGAGCTCCTACAATGAGCAGTTCTTC.

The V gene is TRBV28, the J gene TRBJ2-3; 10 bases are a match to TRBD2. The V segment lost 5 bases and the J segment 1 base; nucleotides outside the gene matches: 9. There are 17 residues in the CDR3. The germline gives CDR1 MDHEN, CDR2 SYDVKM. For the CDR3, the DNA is TGTGCCAGCAGTCTGACTCTAGCGGGAGTCGGCACAGATACGCAGTATTTT. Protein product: CASSLTLAGVGTDTQYF.

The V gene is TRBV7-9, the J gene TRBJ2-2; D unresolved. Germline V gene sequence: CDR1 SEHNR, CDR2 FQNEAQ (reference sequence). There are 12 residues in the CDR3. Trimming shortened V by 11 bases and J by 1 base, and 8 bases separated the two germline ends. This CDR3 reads CAGRLNTGELFF. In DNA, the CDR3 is TGTGCCGGTAGGCTGAACACCGGGGAGCTGTTTTTT.

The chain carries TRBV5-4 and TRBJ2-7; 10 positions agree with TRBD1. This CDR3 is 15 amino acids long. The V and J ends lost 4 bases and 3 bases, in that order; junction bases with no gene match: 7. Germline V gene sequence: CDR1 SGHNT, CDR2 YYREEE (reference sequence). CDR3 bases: TGTGCCAGCAGCCCGACCCGGGACAGGGGCTACGAGCAGTACTTC. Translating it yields CASSPTRDRGYEQYF.

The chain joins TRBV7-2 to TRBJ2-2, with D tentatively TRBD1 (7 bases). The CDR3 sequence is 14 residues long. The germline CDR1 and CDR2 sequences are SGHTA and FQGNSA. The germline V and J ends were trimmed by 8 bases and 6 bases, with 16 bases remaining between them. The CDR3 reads CASQRAGGSGELFF. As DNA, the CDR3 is TGTGCCAGCCAGCGGGCAGGGGGATCCGGGGAGCTGTTTTTT. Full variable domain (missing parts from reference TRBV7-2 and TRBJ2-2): GAGVSQSPSNKVTEKGKDVELRCDPISGHTALYWYRQSLGQGLEFLIYFQGNSAPDKSGLPSDRFSAERTGGSVSTLTIQRTQQEDSAVYLCASQRAGGSGELFFGEGSRLTVL.

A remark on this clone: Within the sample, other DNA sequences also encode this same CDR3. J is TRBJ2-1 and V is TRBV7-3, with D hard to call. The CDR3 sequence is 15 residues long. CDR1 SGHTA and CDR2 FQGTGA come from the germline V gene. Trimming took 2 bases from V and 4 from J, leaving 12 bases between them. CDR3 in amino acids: CASSLSGSGYNEQFF. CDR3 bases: TGTGCCAGCAGCTTATCTGGGTCTGGTTACAATGAGCAGTTCTTC.

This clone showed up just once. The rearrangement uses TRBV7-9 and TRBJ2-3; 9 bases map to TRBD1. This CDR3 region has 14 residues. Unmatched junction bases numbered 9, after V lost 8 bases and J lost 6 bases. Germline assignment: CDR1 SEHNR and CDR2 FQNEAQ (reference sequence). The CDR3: CASSFTGGEDTQYF. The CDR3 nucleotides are TGTGCCAGCTCATTCACAGGGGGCGAGGATACGCAGTATTTT.

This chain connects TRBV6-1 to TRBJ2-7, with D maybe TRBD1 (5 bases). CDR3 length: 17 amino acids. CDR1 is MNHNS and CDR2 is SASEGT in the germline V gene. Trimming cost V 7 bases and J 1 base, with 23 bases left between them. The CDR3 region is CASNDLGQGRGSYEQYF. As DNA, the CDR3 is TGTGCCAGCAATGACCTCGGGCAGGGTCGAGGTTCCTACGAGCAGTACTTC.

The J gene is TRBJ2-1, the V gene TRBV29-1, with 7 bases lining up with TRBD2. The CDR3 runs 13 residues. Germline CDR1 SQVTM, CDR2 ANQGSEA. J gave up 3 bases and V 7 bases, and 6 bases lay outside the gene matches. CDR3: CSATGGNYNEQFF. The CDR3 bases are TGCAGCGCCACGGGGGGTAACTACAATGAGCAGTTCTTC.

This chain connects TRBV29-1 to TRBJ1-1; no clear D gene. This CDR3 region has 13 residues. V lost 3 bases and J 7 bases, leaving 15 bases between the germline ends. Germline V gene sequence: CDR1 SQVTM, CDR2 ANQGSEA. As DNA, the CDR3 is TGCAGCGTTGAGGGCGGAGCGGGTCGTGAAGCTTTCTTT. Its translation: CSVEGGAGREAFF.

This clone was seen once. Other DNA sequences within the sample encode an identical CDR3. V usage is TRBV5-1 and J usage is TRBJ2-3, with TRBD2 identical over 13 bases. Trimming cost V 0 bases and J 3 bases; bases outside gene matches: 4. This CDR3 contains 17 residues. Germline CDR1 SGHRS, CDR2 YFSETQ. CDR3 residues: CASSLGTSGRATDTQYF. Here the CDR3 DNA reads TGCGCCAGCAGCTTGGGAACTAGCGGGAGGGCGACAGATACGCAGTATTTT.

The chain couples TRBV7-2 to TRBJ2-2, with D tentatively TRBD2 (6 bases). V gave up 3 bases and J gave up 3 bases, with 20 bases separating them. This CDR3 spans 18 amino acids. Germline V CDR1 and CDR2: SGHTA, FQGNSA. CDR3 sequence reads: CASSFKGLWAGYTGELFF. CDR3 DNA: TGTGCCAGCAGCTTCAAGGGCCTCTGGGCGGGATACACCGGGGAGCTGTTTTTT.

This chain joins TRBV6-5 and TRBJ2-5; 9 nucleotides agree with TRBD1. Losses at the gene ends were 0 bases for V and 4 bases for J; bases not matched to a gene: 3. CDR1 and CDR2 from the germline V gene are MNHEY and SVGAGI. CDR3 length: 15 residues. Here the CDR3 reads CASSYSGTGIETQYF. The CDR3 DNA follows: TGTGCCAGCAGTTACTCCGGGACAGGGATAGAGACCCAGTACTTC.

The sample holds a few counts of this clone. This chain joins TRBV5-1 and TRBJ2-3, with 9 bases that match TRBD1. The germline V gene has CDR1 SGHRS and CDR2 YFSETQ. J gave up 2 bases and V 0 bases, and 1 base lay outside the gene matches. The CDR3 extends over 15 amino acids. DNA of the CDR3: TGCGCCAGCAGCTTGGGGACAGGGGCCACAGATACGCAGTATTTT. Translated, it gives CASSLGTGATDTQYF.

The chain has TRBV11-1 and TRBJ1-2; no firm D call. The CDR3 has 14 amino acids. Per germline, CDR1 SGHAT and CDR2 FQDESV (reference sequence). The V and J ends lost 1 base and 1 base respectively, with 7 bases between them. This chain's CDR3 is CASSLGEFNYGYTF. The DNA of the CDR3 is TGTGCCAGCAGCTTAGGGGAGTTTAACTATGGCTACACCTTC.

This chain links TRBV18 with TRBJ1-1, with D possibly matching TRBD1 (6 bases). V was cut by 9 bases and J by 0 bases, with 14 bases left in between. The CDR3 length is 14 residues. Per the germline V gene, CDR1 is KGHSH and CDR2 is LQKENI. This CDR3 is CASRRGAMNTEAFF. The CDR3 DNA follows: TGTGCCAGTCGAAGGGGGGCCATGAACACTGAAGCTTTCTTT. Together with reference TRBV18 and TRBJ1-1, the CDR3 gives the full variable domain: NAGVMQNPRHLVRRRGQEARLRCSPMKGHSHVYWYRQLPEEGLKFMVYLQKENIIDESGMPKERFSAEFPKEGPSILRIQQVVRGDSAAYFCASRRGAMNTEAFFGQGTRLTVV.

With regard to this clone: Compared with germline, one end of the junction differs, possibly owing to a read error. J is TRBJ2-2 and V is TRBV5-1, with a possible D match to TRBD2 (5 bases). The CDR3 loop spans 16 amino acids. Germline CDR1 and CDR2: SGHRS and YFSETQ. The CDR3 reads CASRFTGIESTGELFF. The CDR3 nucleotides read TGCGCCAGCCGCTTTACGGGGATTGAGAGCACCGGGGAGCTGTTTTTT.

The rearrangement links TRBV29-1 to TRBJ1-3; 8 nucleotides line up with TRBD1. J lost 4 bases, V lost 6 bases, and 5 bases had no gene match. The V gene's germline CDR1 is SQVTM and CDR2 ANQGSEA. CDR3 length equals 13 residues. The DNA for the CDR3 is TGCAGCGTGCAACAGGGGGTAGGAAACACCATATATTTT. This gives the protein CSVQQGVGNTIYF.

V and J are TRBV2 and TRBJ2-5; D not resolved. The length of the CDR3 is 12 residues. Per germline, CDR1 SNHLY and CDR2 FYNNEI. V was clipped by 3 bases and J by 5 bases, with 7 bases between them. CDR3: CASSDSSETQYF. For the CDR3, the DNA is TGTGCCAGCAGTGACAGCTCGGAGACCCAGTACTTC.

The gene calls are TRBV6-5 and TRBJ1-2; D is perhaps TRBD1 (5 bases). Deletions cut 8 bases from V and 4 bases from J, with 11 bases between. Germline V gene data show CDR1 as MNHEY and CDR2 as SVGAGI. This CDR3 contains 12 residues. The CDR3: CASGGSIYGYTF. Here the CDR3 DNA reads TGTGCCAGCGGGGGATCAATCTATGGCTACACCTTC.

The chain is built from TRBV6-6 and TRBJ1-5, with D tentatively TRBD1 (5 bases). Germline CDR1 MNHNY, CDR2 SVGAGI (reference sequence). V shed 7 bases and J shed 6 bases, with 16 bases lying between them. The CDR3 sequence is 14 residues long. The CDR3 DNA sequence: TGTGCCAGCACCCCCCGGGGGGGGAGTCAGCCCCAGCATTTT. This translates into CASTPRGGSQPQHF.

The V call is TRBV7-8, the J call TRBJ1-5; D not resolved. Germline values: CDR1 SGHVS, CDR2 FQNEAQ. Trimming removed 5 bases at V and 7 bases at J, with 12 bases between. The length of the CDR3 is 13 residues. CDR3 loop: CASSLTGSQPQHF. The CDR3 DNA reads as TGTGCCAGCAGCCTCACGGGGTCCCAGCCCCAGCATTTT.

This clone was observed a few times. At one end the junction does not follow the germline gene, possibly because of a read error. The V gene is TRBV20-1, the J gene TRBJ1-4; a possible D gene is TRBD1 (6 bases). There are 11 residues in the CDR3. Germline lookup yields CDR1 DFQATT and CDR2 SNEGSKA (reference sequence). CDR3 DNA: TGCAGTGCTAGGTCGACAGGCCAGGGAGGGTTT. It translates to CSARSTGQGGF.